The rows below give T cell receptor beta chains drawn from one sample of a study of blood T cell repertoires in COVID-19. Clones were sequenced by immunoSEQ multiplex PCR, and TCRdb holds only the in-frame ones, with some missing. The data hold 110,000 to 150,000 clones, with 80% to 90% observed a single time. Sequenced: peripheral blood. The receptor source for this set is a woman aged 55 to 70 with active COVID-19. Each CDR3 is given with its conserved first and last residue. The order of the fields is D gene, J gene, V gene, clone size, CDR3 protein, CDR3 DNA. The D gene is left open where the match is weak. Clone size appears in some rows only: once, few, many, or a class for an expanded clone.

D: -
J: TRBJ2-4
V: TRBV21-1
size: -
CDR3: CASNETGCGNIQYF
DNA: TGTGCCAGCAACGAGACAGGGTGCGGGAACATTCAGTACTTC

D: TRBD1
J: TRBJ1-1
V: TRBV10-3
size: once
CDR3: CAISRDRENTEAFF
DNA: TGTGCCATCAGCCGGGACAGGGAGAACACTGAAGCTTTCTTT

D: TRBD1
J: TRBJ2-2
V: TRBV7-3
size: -
CDR3: CASSRQGGGELFF
DNA: TGTGCCAGCAGCCGACAGGGCGGCGGGGAGCTGTTTTTT

D: -
J: TRBJ2-3
V: TRBV15
size: -
CDR3: CATSRDRGADTQYF
DNA: TGTGCCACCAGCAGAGACAGGGGTGCAGATACGCAGTATTTT

D: TRBD1
J: TRBJ2-7
V: TRBV5-1
size: -
CDR3: CASSPLQGIAYEQYF
DNA: TGCGCCAGCAGCCCTTTACAGGGGATCGCCTACGAGCAGTACTTC

D: TRBD1
J: TRBJ1-6
V: TRBV19
size: -
CDR3: CASGQGPPSSPLHF
DNA: TGTGCCAGCGGACAGGGGCCCCCTTCTTCACCCCTCCACTTT

D: -
J: TRBJ2-6
V: TRBV15
size: -
CDR3: CATSRGAQGPGANVLTF
DNA: TGTGCCACCAGCAGAGGGGCACAGGGTCCTGGGGCCAACGTCCTGACTTTC

D: TRBD2
J: TRBJ2-5
V: TRBV9
size: -
CDR3: CASSKSGGGETQYF
DNA: TGTGCCAGCAGCAAGTCTGGGGGGGGAGAGACCCAGTACTTC

D: -
J: TRBJ2-6
V: TRBV5-5
size: -
CDR3: CASSPSPPGANVLTF
DNA: TGTGCCAGCAGCCCCAGTCCCCCTGGGGCCAACGTCCTGACTTTC

D: TRBD2
J: TRBJ2-2
V: TRBV9
size: -
CDR3: CASSVYSGSTGELFF
DNA: TGTGCCAGCAGCGTATACAGCGGGAGCACCGGGGAGCTGTTTTTT

D: -
J: TRBJ1-5
V: TRBV4-3
size: -
CDR3: CASSQDRGVGRPQHF
DNA: TGCGCCAGCAGCCAAGATCGGGGAGTGGGTCGGCCCCAGCATTTT

D: TRBD2
J: TRBJ2-3
V: TRBV4-3
size: once
CDR3: CASSQDPGLAGGPLDTQYF
DNA: TGCGCCAGCAGCCAAGATCCCGGACTAGCGGGAGGGCCGCTAGATACGCAGTATTTT

D: TRBD1
J: TRBJ2-7
V: TRBV6-2/TRBV6-3
size: once
CDR3: CASSPGGREQYF
DNA: TGTGCCAGCAGTCCAGGGGGCCGCGAGCAGTACTTC

D: -
J: TRBJ2-7
V: TRBV19
size: once
CDR3: CASSIGNGYEQYF
DNA: TGTGCCAGTAGTATCGGGAACGGCTACGAGCAGTACTTC

D: -
J: TRBJ2-5
V: TRBV7-9
size: -
CDR3: CASSLALGGETQYF
DNA: TGTGCCAGCAGCTTAGCGCTAGGCGGAGAGACCCAGTACTTC

D: -
J: TRBJ1-4
V: TRBV28
size: -
CDR3: CASSFHKSGGRSEKLFF
DNA: TGTGCCAGCAGTTTTCATAAAAGCGGGGGACGCTCAGAAAAACTGTTTTTT

D: TRBD2
J: TRBJ2-7
V: TRBV11-2
size: once
CDR3: CASSLTLRREGYEQYF
DNA: TGTGCCAGCAGCTTGACCCTCCGGCGGGAGGGCTACGAGCAGTACTTC

D: TRBD1
J: TRBJ2-7
V: TRBV11-2
size: -
CDR3: CASSYGTGEHYEQYF
DNA: TGTGCCAGCAGCTATGGGACAGGGGAACACTACGAGCAGTACTTC

D: TRBD2
J: TRBJ2-1
V: TRBV28
size: -
CDR3: CASSSGSSGRYNEQFF
DNA: TGTGCCAGCAGTTCCGGTTCTAGCGGGAGGTACAATGAGCAGTTCTTC

D: -
J: TRBJ2-3
V: TRBV18
size: -
CDR3: CASSPPVSLGSPFTDTQYF
DNA: TGTGCCAGCTCACCACCGGTATCGCTAGGAAGTCCTTTCACAGATACGCAGTATTTT

D: TRBD2
J: TRBJ2-5
V: TRBV24-1
size: -
CDR3: CATSESGLAGGRETQYF
DNA: TGTGCCACCAGTGAATCCGGACTAGCGGGAGGGCGGGAGACCCAGTACTTC

D: TRBD1
J: TRBJ2-7
V: TRBV28
size: -
CDR3: CASSSGQGPYEQYF
DNA: TGTGCCAGCAGTTCTGGACAGGGGCCGTACGAGCAGTACTTC

D: TRBD2
J: TRBJ2-5
V: TRBV4-1
size: -
CDR3: CASSQEIGLAGPFRLQETQYF
DNA: TGCGCCAGCAGCCAAGAAATAGGTCTAGCGGGACCTTTCCGACTTCAAGAGACCCAGTACTTC

D: -
J: TRBJ1-5
V: TRBV7-4
size: -
CDR3: CASSLVFIGSGRYSNQPQHF
DNA: TGTGCCAGCAGCTTAGTATTCATTGGGTCAGGTAGATATAGCAATCAGCCCCAGCATTTT

D: -
J: TRBJ2-5
V: TRBV5-5
size: -
CDR3: CASSLGGLEETQYF
DNA: TGTGCCAGCAGCTTGGGAGGGTTGGAAGAGACCCAGTACTTC

D: -
J: TRBJ2-1
V: TRBV2
size: -
CDR3: CASMFYGGNSNEQFF
DNA: TGTGCCAGCATGTTCTACGGGGGTAATAGTAATGAGCAGTTCTTC

D: -
J: TRBJ1-2
V: TRBV6-1
size: few
CDR3: CASSESGPTYGYTF
DNA: TGTGCCAGCAGTGAATCAGGGCCCACCTATGGCTACACCTTC

D: -
J: TRBJ1-5
V: TRBV2
size: -
CDR3: CASNPIQVSNQPQHF
DNA: TGTGCCAGCAACCCCATTCAGGTTAGCAATCAGCCCCAGCATTTT

D: TRBD1
J: TRBJ1-3
V: TRBV5-1
size: -
CDR3: CASRTGGSGNTIYF
DNA: TGCGCCAGCAGAACAGGGGGCTCTGGAAACACCATATATTTT

D: -
J: TRBJ2-7
V: TRBV5-1
size: -
CDR3: CASSSPETTYEQYF
DNA: TGCGCCAGCAGCTCCCCCGAGACTACCTACGAGCAGTACTTC

D: TRBD2
J: TRBJ2-3
V: TRBV24-1
size: -
CDR3: CATSDPPLAGSTDTQYF
DNA: TGTGCCACCAGTGACCCACCTCTAGCGGGGAGCACAGATACGCAGTATTTT

D: TRBD2
J: TRBJ2-7
V: TRBV5-8
size: -
CDR3: CASTYLSTAGGSSSYEQYF
DNA: TGTGCCAGCACCTACCTTTCAACGGCGGGGGGCTCGAGCTCCTACGAGCAGTACTTC

D: -
J: TRBJ2-7
V: TRBV5-1
size: few
CDR3: CASRRLPGTYEQYF
DNA: TGCGCCAGCCGTCGCTTGCCAGGCACCTACGAGCAGTACTTC

D: -
J: TRBJ1-2
V: TRBV15
size: -
CDR3: CATSRDGQDYGYTF
DNA: TGTGCCACCAGCAGAGATGGCCAGGACTATGGCTACACCTTC

D: TRBD2
J: TRBJ2-3
V: TRBV2
size: -
CDR3: CASRDWGREGPDTQYF
DNA: TGTGCCAGCAGGGACTGGGGGCGGGAGGGTCCCGATACGCAGTATTTT

D: -
J: TRBJ1-2
V: TRBV21-1
size: -
CDR3: CASYLQGFFFYGYTF
DNA: TGTGCCAGCTACCTGCAGGGGTTCTTTTTCTATGGCTACACCTTC

D: TRBD1
J: TRBJ2-5
V: TRBV10-3
size: -
CDR3: CATMGQGAETQYF
DNA: TGTGCCACCATGGGACAGGGGGCCGAGACCCAGTACTTC

D: -
J: TRBJ1-2
V: TRBV5-1
size: -
CDR3: CASSLALTSNYGYTF
DNA: TGCGCCAGCAGCTTGGCGTTAACAAGTAACTATGGCTACACCTTC

D: -
J: TRBJ2-1
V: TRBV6-2/TRBV6-3
size: -
CDR3: CASSYSRTKQFF
DNA: TGTGCCAGCAGTTACTCCCGGACAAAGCAGTTCTTC

D: -
J: TRBJ2-7
V: TRBV3-1/TRBV3-2
size: -
CDR3: CASSQQAEAYEQYF
DNA: TGTGCCAGCAGCCAGCAAGCGGAGGCTTACGAGCAGTACTTC

D: -
J: TRBJ2-7
V: TRBV6-4
size: -
CDR3: CAKGGVSPYEQYF
DNA: TGTGCCAAGGGGGGGGTTTCCCCCTACGAGCAGTACTTC

D: TRBD2
J: TRBJ2-5
V: TRBV9
size: -
CDR3: CASSGGLAEETQYF
DNA: TGTGCCAGCAGCGGAGGACTAGCTGAAGAGACCCAGTACTTC

D: -
J: TRBJ2-3
V: TRBV27
size: -
CDR3: CASSSRRASTDTQYF
DNA: TGTGCCAGCAGCTCCCGGAGGGCTAGCACAGATACGCAGTATTTT

D: TRBD1
J: TRBJ1-4
V: TRBV29-1
size: -
CDR3: CSVGDRGRSNEKLFF
DNA: TGCAGCGTTGGGGACAGGGGACGCTCTAATGAAAAACTGTTTTTT

D: -
J: TRBJ2-2
V: TRBV5-5
size: -
CDR3: CASSYLPGTGELFF
DNA: TGTGCCAGCAGCTACTTGCCGGGTACCGGGGAGCTGTTTTTT

D: -
J: TRBJ1-2
V: TRBV10-3
size: -
CDR3: CAISETGTQASYGYTF
DNA: TGTGCCATCAGTGAAACCGGGACACAGGCATCCTATGGCTACACCTTC

D: -
J: TRBJ1-1
V: TRBV15
size: -
CDR3: CATSRDTGVVAEAFF
DNA: TGTGCCACCAGCAGAGATACCGGGGTGGTCGCTGAAGCTTTCTTT

D: TRBD1
J: TRBJ2-3
V: TRBV7-2
size: -
CDR3: CASSPRDRVFSSTDTQYF
DNA: TGTGCCAGCAGTCCACGGGACAGGGTTTTTTCTAGCACAGATACGCAGTATTTT

D: TRBD2
J: TRBJ2-3
V: TRBV3-1/TRBV3-2
size: once
CDR3: CASSPGLAGTDTQYF
DNA: TGTGCCAGCAGCCCCGGACTAGCGGGAACAGATACGCAGTATTTT

D: TRBD1
J: TRBJ1-2
V: TRBV19
size: -
CDR3: CASSWDREAYGYTF
DNA: TGTGCCAGTAGTTGGGACAGGGAGGCCTATGGCTACACCTTC

D: TRBD1
J: TRBJ2-7
V: TRBV6-6
size: -
CDR3: CASSPPRGPRETYEQYF
DNA: TGTGCCAGCAGTCCCCCGAGGGGGCCCCGAGAAACCTACGAGCAGTACTTC